These 21 T cell receptor beta chains were all obtained from the same sample, sequenced in a study of blood T cell repertoires in COVID-19 (dated by TCRdb to the early 2020s). The receptor library was made with the immunoSEQ multiplex PCR assay. The table was pulled from immuneACCESS by TCRdb, which kept in-frame rearrangements only. Such tables lose some clones; where checked, under half of the loss comes from unresolved V genes, and the rest has no known cause. A total of around 68,000 clones appear in this sample, approximately 79% of them only once. The ten most abundant clones make up approximately 9.2% of the sample. Sequencing used peripheral blood. The receptors shown here come from a woman aged 45-60 years with acute or convalescent COVID-19.

This clone is a singleton in its sample. The chain combines TRBV19 with TRBJ1-5; 7 bases are shared with TRBD1. V gave up 7 bases and J gave up 5 bases; unmatched junction bases: 8. Germline CDR1 and CDR2: LNHDA and SQIVND (reference sequence). The length of the CDR3 is 14 residues. CDR3 sequence reads: CASNTGTVYQPQHF. The DNA of the CDR3 is TGTGCCAGTAACACCGGGACAGTTTATCAGCCCCAGCATTTT.

The chain has TRBV6-2 or TRBV6-3 and TRBJ1-2, with TRBD1 matching over 8 bases. Germline values: CDR1 MNHEY, CDR2 SVGEGT. CDR3 length: 16 amino acids. J lost 1 base, V lost 2 bases, and 6 bases had no gene match. The CDR3 loop reads CASSYGQGAGNYGYTF. CDR3 in DNA: TGTGCCAGCAGTTACGGCCAGGGGGCTGGTAACTATGGCTACACCTTC.

The chain uses TRBV19 and TRBJ2-7; tentatively, D is TRBD2 (6 bases). Germline assignment: CDR1 LNHDA and CDR2 SQIVND (reference sequence). The CDR3 has 13 residues. Between the trimmed V and J ends, which lost 3 bases and 2 bases, there was a span of 8 bases. The CDR3 region is CASSIGGTYEQYF. CDR3 in DNA: TGTGCCAGTAGTATTGGGGGGACCTACGAGCAGTACTTC.

The rearrangement uses TRBV28 and TRBJ2-1, with a tentative D call TRBD2 (5 bases). The V and J ends lost 8 bases and 7 bases respectively, with 15 bases between them. Germline CDR1 is MDHEN and CDR2 is SYDVKM. The CDR3 is 13 amino acids. CDR3 DNA: TGTGCCAGCGGTGTGCTAGCTAGGAATGAGCAGTTCTTC. This gives the protein CASGVLARNEQFF.

Only a few counts were recorded for this clone. V usage is TRBV29-1 and J usage is TRBJ2-5; D may be TRBD2 (6 bases). Trimming removed 3 bases from V and 2 bases from J, with 10 bases in between. The germline gives CDR1 SQVTM, CDR2 ANQGSEA. The CDR3 spans 13 residues. DNA of the CDR3: TGCAGCGTTGACCCGGGGACTCAAGAGACCCAGTACTTC. This codes for CSVDPGTQETQYF.

V and J are TRBV9 and TRBJ2-5, with 8 bases fitting TRBD2. The CDR3 has 14 amino acids. The V gene's germline CDR1 is SGDLS and CDR2 YYNGEE. V lost 2 bases, J lost 5 bases, and 5 bases stayed unmatched. CDR3 amino acids: CASSVSGSSETQYF. CDR3 nucleotides: TGTGCCAGCAGCGTCAGCGGGAGTTCTGAGACCCAGTACTTC.

The J gene is TRBJ2-7, the V gene TRBV9; 10 positions match TRBD1. Germline loops: CDR1 SGDLS, CDR2 YYNGEE. This CDR3 is built from 14 residues. V was pared by 6 bases and J by 2 bases, with 5 bases of the junction left unmatched. The CDR3 loop reads CASTRGTGAYEQYF. DNA for the CDR3: TGTGCCAGCACCCGCGGGACAGGGGCCTACGAGCAGTACTTC. Based on the CDR3 plus reference TRBV9 and TRBJ2-7, the full variable domain is DSGVTQTPKHLITATGQRVTLRCSPRSGDLSVYWYQQSLDQGLQFLIQYYNGEERAKGNILERFSAQQFPDLHSELNLSSLELGDSALYFCASTRGTGAYEQYFGPGTRLTVT.

V gene TRBV5-4 combines with J gene TRBJ2-3; the D gene is possibly TRBD1 (6 bases). This CDR3 contains 12 residues. Germline V gene sequence: CDR1 SGHNT, CDR2 YYREEE (reference sequence). V was clipped by 9 bases and J by 4 bases, with 12 bases between them. The CDR3 DNA reads as TGTGCCACCGAGCAGGGGTCAGATACGCAGTATTTT. It translates to CATEQGSDTQYF. The variable domain in full, completed from reference TRBV5-4 and TRBJ2-3, reads ETGVTQSPTHLIKTRGQQVTLRCSSQSGHNTVSWYQQALGQGPQFIFQYYREEENGRGNFPPRFSGLQFPNYSSELNVNALELDDSALYLCATEQGSDTQYFGPGTRLTVL.

The chain employs TRBV29-1 and TRBJ1-2, with unresolved D. The CDR3 runs to 12 residues. V was shortened by 5 bases and J by 4 bases, with 11 bases between the two germline ends. CDR1 is SQVTM, CDR2 ANQGSEA, per germline. The CDR3: CSVLGGSYGYTF. The CDR3 DNA reads TGCAGCGTTTTGGGAGGGTCCTATGGCTACACCTTC. The whole variable domain, filled in from reference TRBV29-1 and TRBJ1-2, reads SAVISQKPSRDICQRGTSLTIQCQVDSQVTMMFWYRQQPGQSLTLIATANQGSEATYESGFVIDKFPISRPNLTFSTLTVSNMSPEDSSIYLCSVLGGSYGYTFGSGTRLTVV.

This sequence joins TRBV13 and TRBJ1-1; a weak D match, TRBD1 (5 bases). This CDR3 has 15 amino acids. CDR1 PRHDT and CDR2 FYEKMQ come from the germline V gene (reference sequence). V lost 5 bases and J 5 bases, leaving 18 bases between the germline ends. The CDR3 loop reads CASSRPGTRTTEAFF. The CDR3 region has the DNA TGTGCCAGCAGCCGACCCGGGACTCGAACAACTGAAGCTTTCTTT.

The chain uses TRBV6-2 or TRBV6-3 and TRBJ1-5; 10 nucleotides agree with TRBD1. Unmatched junction bases numbered 11, after V lost 4 bases and J lost 11 bases. This CDR3 spans 15 amino acids. Germline lookup yields CDR1 MNHEY and CDR2 SVGEGT. This CDR3 reads CASSSTGTGVEAQHF. CDR3 coding DNA: TGTGCCAGCAGTTCTACCGGGACAGGGGTTGAGGCCCAGCATTTT.

V gene TRBV12-3 or TRBV12-4 combines with J gene TRBJ2-1; no clear D. The CDR3 consists of 13 residues. The V end lost 3 bases, the J end lost 9 bases, and 12 bases lay between the germline ends. The CDR3 is CASSFIGDTEQFF. In nucleotides, the CDR3 is TGTGCCAGCAGTTTTATAGGCGACACTGAGCAGTTCTTC.

The chain employs TRBV11-2 and TRBJ1-1; D remains unclear. Germline CDR1 reads SGHAT; CDR2 reads FQNNGV. V was shortened by 1 base and J by 5 bases, with 14 bases between the two germline ends. The CDR3 consists of 15 residues. This CDR3 reads CASSLAARVGTEAFF. Here the CDR3 DNA reads TGTGCCAGCAGCTTAGCGGCGCGGGTAGGGACTGAAGCTTTCTTT.

The rearrangement uses TRBV2 and TRBJ1-2; 8 bases map to TRBD1. J lost 7 bases, V lost 7 bases, and 5 bases had no gene match. The V gene's germline CDR1 is SNHLY and CDR2 FYNNEI. The CDR3 is 12 residues long. The CDR3 region has the DNA TGTGCCAGCATAGGACAGGGAGGTGGCTACACCTTC. Translating gives CASIGQGGGYTF.

This sequence joins TRBV2 and TRBJ1-5, with TRBD1 as a possible D gene (5 bases). CDR3 length: 16 residues. Trimming pared 0 bases from V and 4 bases from J, leaving 13 bases between. Germline assignment: CDR1 SNHLY and CDR2 FYNNEI. The CDR3 DNA sequence: TGTGCCAGCAGTGAAGCAAGCGCAGGGTGGAATCAGCCCCAGCATTTT. Its protein is CASSEASAGWNQPQHF. The full variable domain, completed using reference TRBV2 and TRBJ1-5, is EPEVTQTPSHQVTQMGQEVILRCVPISNHLYFYWYRQILGQKVEFLVSFYNNEISEKSEIFDDQFSVERPDGSNFTLKIRSTKLEDSAMYFCASSEASAGWNQPQHFGDGTRLSIL.

The rearrangement uses TRBV15 and TRBJ1-1; perhaps TRBD1 as D (5 bases). The CDR3 extends over 15 amino acids. The V end lost 0 bases, the J end lost 5 bases, and 13 bases lay between the germline ends. CDR1 is LNHNV and CDR2 is YYDKDF in the germline V gene (reference sequence). The DNA of the CDR3 is TGTGCCACCAGCAGAGATCCCCGGGGGGAGACTGAAGCTTTCTTT. It encodes CATSRDPRGETEAFF.

The chain carries TRBV24-1 and TRBJ1-2; D is perhaps TRBD1 (6 bases). The germline gives CDR1 KGHDR, CDR2 SFDVKD. The CDR3 covers 16 residues. V shed 4 bases and J shed 4 bases, with 18 bases lying between them. The CDR3 is CATSDSTGNFAYGYTF. CDR3 nucleotide sequence: TGTGCCACCAGTGACTCCACAGGGAACTTCGCCTATGGCTACACCTTC.

This clone was picked up one time. The chain couples TRBV19 to TRBJ2-1; 8 bases are shared with TRBD1. CDR3 length equals 14 residues. Trimming removed 8 bases from V and 4 bases from J; junction bases left unmatched: 7. Germline-derived CDR1 and CDR2 are LNHDA and SQIVND (reference sequence). The DNA for the CDR3 is TGTGCCAGTCGTCTCCGACAGGGGTACAATGAGCAGTTCTTC. Its translation: CASRLRQGYNEQFF. Combining the CDR3 with reference TRBV19 and TRBJ2-1 gives the whole variable domain DGGITQSPKYLFRKEGQNVTLSCEQNLNHDAMYWYRQDPGQGLRLIYYSQIVNDFQKGDIAEGYSVSREKKESFPLTVTSAQKNPTAFYLCASRLRQGYNEQFFGPGTRLTVL.

This clone was counted between two and nine times. The CDR3 loop is CASSPNQQGKNNEQFF. The CDR3 DNA is TGTGCCAGCAGCCCCAATCAGCAGGGCAAGAACAATGAGCAGTTCTTC. The chain links TRBV7-2 to TRBJ2-1; weak D call: TRBD1 (5 bases). V was shortened by 5 bases and J by 5 bases, with 19 bases between the two germline ends. The germline gives CDR1 SGHTA, CDR2 FQGNSA. The CDR3 has 16 amino acids.

The V call is TRBV27, the J call TRBJ1-4; tentative D call: TRBD1 (6 bases). CDR3 length equals 14 residues. Germline loops: CDR1 MNHEY, CDR2 SMNVEV (reference sequence). V was trimmed by 6 bases and J by 7 bases, leaving 15 bases between them. CDR3 residues: CASSPDRMGEKLFF. The CDR3 DNA reads TGTGCCAGCAGCCCTGACAGGATGGGTGAAAAACTGTTTTTT.

This sequence joins TRBV5-5 and TRBJ1-1, with 9 nucleotides matching TRBD1. Germline values: CDR1 SGHKS, CDR2 YYEKEE (reference sequence). The CDR3 is 14 amino acids. Germline trimming cut 4 bases from V and 3 bases from J; bases unmatched to any gene: 4. The CDR3, as DNA: TGTGCCAGCAGCCCTGGGACAGGGCACACTGAAGCTTTCTTT. Amino acid sequence: CASSPGTGHTEAFF.